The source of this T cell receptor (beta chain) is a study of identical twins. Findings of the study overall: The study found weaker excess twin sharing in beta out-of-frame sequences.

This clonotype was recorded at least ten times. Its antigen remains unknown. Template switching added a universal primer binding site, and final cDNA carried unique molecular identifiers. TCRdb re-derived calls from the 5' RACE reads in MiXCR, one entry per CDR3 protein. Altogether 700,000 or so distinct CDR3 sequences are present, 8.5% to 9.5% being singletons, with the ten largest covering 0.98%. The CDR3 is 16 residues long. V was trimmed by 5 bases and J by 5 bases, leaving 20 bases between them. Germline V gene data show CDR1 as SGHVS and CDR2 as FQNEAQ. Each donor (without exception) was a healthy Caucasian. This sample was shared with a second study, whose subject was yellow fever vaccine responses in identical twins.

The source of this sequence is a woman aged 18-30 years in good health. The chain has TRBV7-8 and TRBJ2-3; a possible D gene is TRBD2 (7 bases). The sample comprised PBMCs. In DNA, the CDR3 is TGTGCCAGCAGCCACCTCCAAGGGGGGGCCGTAGATACGCAGTATTTT. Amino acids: CASSHLQGGAVDTQYF.